A selection of T cell receptor beta chains follows, all from one sample in a study of T cell repertoires in cytomegalovirus infection. TCRdb re-analysed the reads in MiXCR, keeping a single row per CDR3 protein. Of roughly 500,000 distinct CDR3 sequences listed, about 42% are singletons. No antigen is known for these receptors. The sequences come from cultured PBMCs, collected from culture after CMV antigen stimulation. Receptor source: a human donor in good health (CMV status not recorded). Some clones in this sample may be carry-over from other donors' samples. CDR3s include the opening cysteine and the closing phenylalanine or tryptophan. A D gene is named only where the DNA matches it firmly. Only part of the rows carry a size: once, few, many, or a class if the clone is expanded.

>NA|TRBJ1-1|NA|TRBV19
CASRKMGGLDTEAFF
TGTGCCAGCCGTAAAATGGGTGGGCTCGACACTGAAGCTTTCTTT
>NA|TRBJ1-5|NA|TRBV28
CASSLVGRQPQHF
TGTGCCAGCAGTTTAGTCGGACGTCAGCCCCAGCATTTT
>NA|TRBJ2-3|NA|TRBV2
CATNRGARTDTQYF
TGTGCCACCAACCGGGGGGCTCGCACAGATACGCAGTATTTT
>TRBD1|TRBJ2-3|NA|TRBV12-3/TRBV12-4
CASSPGTGRADTQYF
TGTGCCAGCAGCCCCGGGACAGGACGGGCAGATACGCAGTATTTT
>NA|TRBJ2-7|few|TRBV12-3/TRBV12-4
CASSLVGFEQYF
TGTGCCAGCAGTTTAGTGGGGTTCGAGCAGTACTTC
>NA|TRBJ2-2|NA|TRBV7-6
CASSLLPQGYTGELFF
TGTGCCAGCAGCCTCTTACCACAGGGCTACACCGGGGAGCTGTTTTTT
>TRBD1|TRBJ1-1|many|TRBV7-2
CASSPRTGRAFF
TGTGCCAGCAGCCCCCGGACAGGGCGCGCTTTCTTT
>TRBD1|TRBJ1-1|few|TRBV7-4
CASQGATEAFF
TGTGCCAGCCAGGGGGCCACTGAAGCTTTCTTT
>TRBD1|TRBJ1-1|NA|TRBV20-1
CSAQNPYRGTTEAFF
TGCAGTGCTCAGAACCCGTACAGGGGGACCACTGAAGCTTTCTTT
>NA|TRBJ1-4|once|TRBV7-9
CASSFGQGNEKLFF
TGTGCCAGCAGCTTTGGCCAGGGGAATGAAAAACTGTTTTTT